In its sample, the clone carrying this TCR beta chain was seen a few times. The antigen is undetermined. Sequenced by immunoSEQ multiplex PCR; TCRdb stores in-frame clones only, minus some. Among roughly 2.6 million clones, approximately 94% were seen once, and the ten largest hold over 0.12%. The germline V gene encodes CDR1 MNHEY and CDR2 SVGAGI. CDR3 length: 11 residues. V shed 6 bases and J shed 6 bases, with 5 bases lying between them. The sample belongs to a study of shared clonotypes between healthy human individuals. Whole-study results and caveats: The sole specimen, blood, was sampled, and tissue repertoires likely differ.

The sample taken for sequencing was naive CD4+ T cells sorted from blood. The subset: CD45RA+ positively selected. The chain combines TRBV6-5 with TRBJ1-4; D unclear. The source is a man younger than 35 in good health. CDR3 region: CASRRYEKLFF. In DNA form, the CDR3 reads TGTGCCAGCAGGCGATATGAAAAACTGTTTTTT.